The present entry profiles one TCR beta chain with its context. The data were taken from a study of OX40 agonist ivuxolimab in advanced cancers. Generated by immunoSEQ multiplex PCR, the TCRdb table keeps only in-frame clones and is missing some. The sample shows around 56,000 clones, 88% of them seen only once. Specimen: CD4+ or CD8+ T cells sorted from blood, collected in a trial of the OX40 agonist ivuxolimab. This TCR derives from an adult with an advanced solid tumor such as melanoma, head and neck, liver or kidney cancer.

In DNA form, the CDR3 reads TGTGCCAGCAGCTCGTCACAGGGGGCGGACACTGAAGCTTTCTTT. It specifies CASSSSQGADTEAFF. The chain is built from TRBV7-9 and TRBJ1-1; 9 bases agree with TRBD1. The CDR3 is 15 residues long. Trimming cost V 4 bases and J 3 bases; bases outside gene matches: 6. The germline CDR1 and CDR2 sequences are SEHNR and FQNEAQ (reference sequence).